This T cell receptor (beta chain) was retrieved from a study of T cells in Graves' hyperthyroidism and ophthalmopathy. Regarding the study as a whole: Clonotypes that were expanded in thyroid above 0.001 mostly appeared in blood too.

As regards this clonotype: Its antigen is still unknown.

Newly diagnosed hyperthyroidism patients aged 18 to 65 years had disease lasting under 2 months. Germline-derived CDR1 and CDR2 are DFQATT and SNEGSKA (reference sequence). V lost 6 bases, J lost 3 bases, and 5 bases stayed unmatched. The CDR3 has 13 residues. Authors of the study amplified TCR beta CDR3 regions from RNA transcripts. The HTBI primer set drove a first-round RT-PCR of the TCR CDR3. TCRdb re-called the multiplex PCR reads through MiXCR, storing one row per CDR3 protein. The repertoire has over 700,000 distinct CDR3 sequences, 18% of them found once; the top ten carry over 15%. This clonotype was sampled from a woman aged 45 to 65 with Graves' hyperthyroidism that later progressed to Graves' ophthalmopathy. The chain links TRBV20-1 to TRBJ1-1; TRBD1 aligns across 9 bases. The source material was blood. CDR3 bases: TGCAGTGCCGGACAGGGGAGGGACACTGAAGCTTTCTTT. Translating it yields CSAGQGRDTEAFF.